Below are 5 T cell receptor beta chains sequenced from a single sample in a study of T-cell reconstitution after alpha-beta-depleted transplantation in children. The authors prepared the TCRbeta library with unique molecular identifiers. TCRdb recomputed calls from the PCR reads with MiXCR, one row per CDR3 protein. The sample gives about 830,000 distinct CDR3 sequences, roughly 15% of which show up once; roughly 4.8% is in the top ten. The specimen was PBMCs, mostly from graft donor cells, collected 360 days after TCRalphabeta/CD19-depleted stem cell transplant. The receptors derive from a male patient between 5 and 17 years old who had a stem cell transplant for acute lymphoblastic leukemia, so the T cells may come from the graft donor.

This clonotype was seen at least ten times. The rearrangement joins TRBV12-3 or TRBV12-4 to TRBJ2-1; 7 bases are a match to TRBD2. The trim removed 5 bases at V and 9 bases at J, leaving 7 bases unmatched. This CDR3 is built from 13 residues. As DNA, the CDR3 is TGTGCCAGCAGTCCCGGACTAGTTATTGAGCAGTTCTTC. It encodes CASSPGLVIEQFF.

The gene calls are TRBV5-1 and TRBJ1-1; D not certain. CDR3 length: 19 amino acids. Germline V gene sequence: CDR1 SGHRS, CDR2 YFSETQ. Trimming took off 4 bases at V and 0 bases at J, with 25 bases between the two ends. The CDR3 nucleotides read TGCGCCAGCAGCCTCCTCCCGATAGATACATACGGGGTGAACACTGAAGCTTTCTTT. Encoded protein: CASSLLPIDTYGVNTEAFF.

The chain carries TRBV12-2 and TRBJ2-1; the table calls TRBD2, which could not be checked here. TRBV12-2 corresponds to a pseudogene. The CDR3 is made up of 16 amino acids. Written as DNA, the CDR3 is TGTGCAAGTCGCTTAGCGGGGCTAGCGGGCTCCAATGAGCAGTTCTTC. Translated: CASRLAGLAGSNEQFF.

In this sample, this clonotype turned up a few times. J is TRBJ1-5 and V is TRBV10-2; tentatively, D is TRBD1 (5 bases). This CDR3 has 13 residues. The ends were cut back, 6 bases at V and 8 bases at J, with 14 bases in the middle. Germline V lookup: CDR1 WSHSY, CDR2 SAAADI. CDR3 in amino acids: CASRSRVPEPQHF. The CDR3, as DNA: TGCGCCAGCAGGAGCAGGGTACCGGAGCCCCAGCATTTT.

This clonotype was counted at least ten times. The J gene is TRBJ2-1, the V gene TRBV9; 8 bases are a match to TRBD2. V shed 0 bases, J shed 0 bases, and the junction held 5 bases outside the gene matches. CDR1 and CDR2 (germline): SGDLS, YYNGEE. The CDR3 is made up of 17 amino acids. The CDR3 here is CASSVGRGRTSYNEQFF. The CDR3 coding sequence is TGTGCCAGCAGCGTAGGTCGCGGGAGGACCTCCTACAATGAGCAGTTCTTC.